The clone carrying this T cell receptor (beta chain) has ten or more counts. After removal of 2 bases from V and 4 bases from J, the junction contained 15 bases not matched to a gene. Germline-derived CDR1 and CDR2 are SGHVS and FQNEAQ. The CDR3 sequence is 18 residues long. Unique molecular identifiers (one per individual cDNA molecule) were attached. TCRdb re-called the 5' RACE reads through MiXCR, storing one row per CDR3 protein. The top ten hold roughly 4.7% of the sample, which has some 61,000 distinct CDR3 sequences, 8.5% to 12% seen once. The data stem from a study of early T cells in non-severe SARS-CoV-2 infection.

V usage is TRBV7-8 and J usage is TRBJ2-7, with 9 bases fitting TRBD1. Sequenced material: whole blood. This sequence was found in an adult who was a healthcare worker with PCR-confirmed SARS-CoV-2 infection or an uninfected control (not recorded which). CDR3 bases: TGTGCCAGCAGCTTAAACCCCCCAGTACAGGGGGCGTTTTACGAGCAGTACTTC. This translates into CASSLNPPVQGAFYEQYF.